Each of the 3 T cell receptor beta chains below was sequenced from the same sample in a study of T cell repertoires in cytomegalovirus infection. These receptors' targets are unknown. A single record per CDR3 protein comes from TCRdb applying MiXCR to the reads. The sample comprises a few hundred thousand distinct CDR3 sequences, roughly 43% of which are singletons, and around 46% rests with the top ten. The material was cultured PBMCs, obtained from culture after CMV antigen stimulation. Receptors originate from a human donor in good health (CMV status not recorded). Some clones in this sample may be carry-over from other donors' samples.

J is TRBJ2-3 and V is TRBV18, with TRBD2 matching over 10 bases. Germline trimming cut 8 bases from V and 0 bases from J; bases unmatched to any gene: 5. The CDR3 contains 15 residues. Germline CDR1 is KGHSH and CDR2 is LQKENI. CDR3 sequence (DNA): TGTGCCAGCACCCAACTAGCGGGGAGCACAGATACGCAGTATTTT. Translating it yields CASTQLAGSTDTQYF.

The chain links TRBV12-3 or TRBV12-4 to TRBJ2-4, with D possibly matching TRBD2 (5 bases). The CDR3 runs to 13 residues. V dropped 1 base and J dropped 9 bases, with 10 bases sitting between them. The CDR3 region has the DNA TGTGCCAGCAGTTTAGTTCGGGAAGCCATTCAGTACTTC. Encoded protein: CASSLVREAIQYF.

The genes are TRBV7-6 and TRBJ2-1; D not certain. V dropped 5 bases and J dropped 6 bases, with 11 bases sitting between them. This CDR3 is built from 13 residues. Germline V CDR1 and CDR2: SGHVS, FNYEAQ. The CDR3 loop reads CASSPPLGNEQFF. CDR3 sequence (DNA): TGTGCCAGCAGCCCCCCTCTAGGCAATGAGCAGTTCTTC.